This TCR beta chain was profiled in a study of T cells in localized non-small cell lung cancer. Whole-study findings and limits: Investigators sequenced only a single tumor region, leaving heterogeneity possible.

In regard to this clone: Its antigen remains unknown.

In germline, CDR1 is MDHEN, CDR2 SYDVKM. The ends were cut back, 6 bases at V and 2 bases at J, with 20 bases in the middle. This CDR3 region has 17 residues. Method: immunoSEQ multiplex PCR; TCRdb's copy keeps in-frame clones and lacks some. This table has under 60,000 clones, about nine tenths appearing once. The sequence was obtained from a male donor older than 55 with stage III squamous cell lung carcinoma. This chain uses TRBV28 with TRBJ1-5; TRBD1 might be the D (5 bases). The sample was peripheral blood, taken before any cancer treatment. DNA of the CDR3: TGTGCCAGCAGGCCCCAACGGGGAATAGGGGGCAATCAGCCCCAGCATTTT. This encodes CASRPQRGIGGNQPQHF.